The 7 T cell receptor beta chains presented below share a single source sample, sequenced in a study of CD8+ T cells in alopecia areata. Stated treatment: oral pan-JAK inhibitor, 5-10 mg twice daily. cDNA prepared by RNA extraction and subsequent reverse transcription served as the template for sequencing. The repertoire was sequenced with immunoSEQ multiplex PCR; TCRdb's copy has only in-frame clones and lacks some. The sample records roughly 64,000 clones, about 45% being singletons. The starting material was CD8+ T cells sorted from blood, obtained around week 37, from a patient treated with tofacitinib. These receptors were collected from a human donor with alopecia areata.

J is TRBJ2-5 and V is TRBV4-3, with TRBD1 matching over 9 bases. This CDR3 is 13 amino acids long. The ends lost 4 bases at V and 5 bases at J; junction bases unmatched: 2. Looked up from germline, CDR1 is LGHNA and CDR2 is YSLEER. Here the CDR3 reads CASSPTGGETQYF. The CDR3 region has the DNA TGCGCCAGCAGCCCGACAGGGGGGGAGACCCAGTACTTC.

The V and J genes are TRBV4-1 and TRBJ2-1; 15 bases match TRBD2. The CDR3 runs to 15 residues. V lost 4 bases and J lost 9; bases outside the gene matches: 4. The germline V gene encodes CDR1 MGHRA and CDR2 YSYEKL. The CDR3 region has the DNA TGCGCCAGCAGCCCCCAGGGACTAGCGGGAGGTGAGCAGTTCTTC. It codes for CASSPQGLAGGEQFF.

This chain links TRBV27 with TRBJ2-5; possibly TRBD1 or TRBD2 for D (5 bases each). V dropped 3 bases and J dropped 2 bases, with 16 bases sitting between them. The germline V gene has CDR1 MNHEY and CDR2 SMNVEV (reference sequence). The CDR3 loop spans 16 amino acids. CDR3 DNA: TGTGCCAGCAGTTTGGTTGTCGGGACGGAACAAGAGACCCAGTACTTC. It is translated as CASSLVVGTEQETQYF.

The V and J genes are TRBV29-1 and TRBJ2-7; 8 bases align to TRBD1. The CDR3 covers 15 residues. After removal of 5 bases from V and 3 bases from J, the junction contained 12 bases not matched to a gene. CDR1 and CDR2 (germline): SQVTM, ANQGSEA. The chain's CDR3 is CSVRFTGGNFYEQYF. CDR3 DNA: TGCAGCGTTCGTTTTACAGGGGGGAATTTCTACGAGCAGTACTTC.

The chain recombines TRBV29-1 with TRBJ2-7; 7 bases line up with TRBD1. Germline V gene data show CDR1 as SQVTM and CDR2 as ANQGSEA. The CDR3 loop spans 17 amino acids. V gave up 5 bases and J gave up 3 bases; unmatched junction bases: 19. In DNA, the CDR3 is TGCAGCGTTCACCGACCCGGGACAGAACTTTCGTACTACGAGCAGTACTTC. It is translated as CSVHRPGTELSYYEQYF.

The gene calls are TRBV9 and TRBJ2-1, with a tentative D call TRBD2 (5 bases). In germline, CDR1 is SGDLS, CDR2 YYNGEE. V dropped 4 bases and J dropped 1 base, with 18 bases sitting between them. This CDR3 has 17 residues. As DNA, the CDR3 is TGTGCCAGCAGCCCTGTGGGCGGGCCCATGTCCTACAATGAGCAGTTCTTC. This translates into CASSPVGGPMSYNEQFF.

A few counts support this clone. V is TRBV6-5 and J is TRBJ1-5; D call uncertain. Per the germline V gene, CDR1 is MNHEY and CDR2 is SVGAGI. The CDR3 totals 13 residues. With 5 bases removed from V and 5 bases from J, the gap between germline ends came to 10 bases. In nucleotides, the CDR3 is TGTGCCAGCAGTGAATTACCCCATCAGCCCCAGCATTTT. Translating it yields CASSELPHQPQHF.